This entry describes one T cell receptor beta chain. Its antigen is unidentified. The data originate from a study of CD8+ T cells in alopecia areata. Overall study findings and caveats: Patients displayed less clarity in TCR sharing than mice, a finding possibly related to HLA. In lesional scalp, particularly from alopecia totalis/universalis, clonality was higher than in normal scalp.

In each case, RNA was isolated and then reverse transcribed into cDNA as the sequencing template. Generated by immunoSEQ multiplex PCR, the TCRdb table keeps only in-frame clones and is missing some. Of around 190,000 clones in the sample, 56% were seen once. PBMCs were stained for CD3, CD4 and CD8, and CD4+ and CD8+ T cells were sorted. This CDR3 contains 14 residues. The V end was cut by 3 bases, the J end by 6 bases, with 14 bases between. Germline CDR1 and CDR2: MNHEY and SMNVEV (reference sequence). The sequenced material came from CD8+ T cells sorted from blood. The origin of this receptor is a human donor in good health. The chain employs TRBV27 and TRBJ1-2; TRBD1 is a possible D gene (5 bases). The CDR3 DNA is TGTGCCAGCAGTTTGGTTGGGGGATCCGATGGCTACACCTTC. It codes for CASSLVGGSDGYTF.